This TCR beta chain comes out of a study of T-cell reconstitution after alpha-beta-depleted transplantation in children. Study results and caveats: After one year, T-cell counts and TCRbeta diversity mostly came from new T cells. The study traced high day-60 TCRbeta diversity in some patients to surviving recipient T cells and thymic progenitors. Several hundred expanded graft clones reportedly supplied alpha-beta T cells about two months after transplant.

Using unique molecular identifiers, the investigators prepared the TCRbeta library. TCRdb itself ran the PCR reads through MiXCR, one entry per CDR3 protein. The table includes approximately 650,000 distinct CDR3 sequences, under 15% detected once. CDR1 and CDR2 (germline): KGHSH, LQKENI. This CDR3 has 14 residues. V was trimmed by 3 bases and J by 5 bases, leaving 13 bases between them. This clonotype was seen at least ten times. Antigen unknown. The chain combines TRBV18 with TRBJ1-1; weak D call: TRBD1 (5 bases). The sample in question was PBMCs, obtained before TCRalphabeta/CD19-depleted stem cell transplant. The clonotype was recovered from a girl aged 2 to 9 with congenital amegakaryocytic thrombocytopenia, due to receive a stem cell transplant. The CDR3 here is CASSPNVGGTEAFF. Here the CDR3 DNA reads TGTGCCAGCTCACCTAACGTTGGGGGGACTGAAGCTTTCTTT.